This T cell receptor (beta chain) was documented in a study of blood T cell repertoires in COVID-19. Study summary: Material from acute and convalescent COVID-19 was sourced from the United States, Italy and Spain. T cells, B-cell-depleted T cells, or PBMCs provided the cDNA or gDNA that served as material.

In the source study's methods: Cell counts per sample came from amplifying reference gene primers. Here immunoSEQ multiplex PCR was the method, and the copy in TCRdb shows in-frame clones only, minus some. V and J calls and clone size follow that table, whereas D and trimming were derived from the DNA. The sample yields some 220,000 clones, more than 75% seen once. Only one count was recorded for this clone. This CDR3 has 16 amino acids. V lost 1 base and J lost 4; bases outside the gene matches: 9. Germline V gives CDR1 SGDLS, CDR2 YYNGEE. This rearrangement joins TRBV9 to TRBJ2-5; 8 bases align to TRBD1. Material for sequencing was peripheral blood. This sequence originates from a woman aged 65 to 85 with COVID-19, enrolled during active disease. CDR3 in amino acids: CASSVRTQGDRETQYF. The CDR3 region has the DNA TGTGCCAGCAGCGTAAGAACACAGGGGGACCGAGAGACCCAGTACTTC.